This TCR beta chain is from a study of beta chain features in type 1 diabetes. The single heparinised draw taken from each donor contained about 110 mL of blood on average. Expressed TCRB transcripts were sequenced because the entire RNA isolate underwent reverse transcription. Assay: immunoSEQ multiplex PCR; the TCRdb copy retains only in-frame clones and omits some. Here the sample spans hundreds of thousands of clones, 30% being singletons. This receptor was identified in a man aged 18 to 29 in good health. Sequenced material: naive CD4+ T cells from blood.

The CDR3 DNA reads TGTGCCAGCAGCGTAGCATCCGGGGTCTCCGGCTACACCTTC. Translating it yields CASSVASGVSGYTF. This chain joins TRBV9 and TRBJ1-2; no clear D. Germline V gene sequence: CDR1 SGDLS, CDR2 YYNGEE. The CDR3 contains 14 residues. V was pared by 0 bases and J by 8 bases, with 14 bases between. The full variable domain, rest sourced from reference TRBV9 and TRBJ1-2, is DSGVTQTPKHLITATGQRVTLRCSPRSGDLSVYWYQQSLDQGLQFLIQYYNGEERAKGNILERFSAQQFPDLHSELNLSSLELGDSALYFCASSVASGVSGYTFGSGTRLTVV.